This T cell receptor beta chain was found in a study of control samples from healthy donors and cancer patients. Using immunoSEQ multiplex PCR, the repertoire was profiled, and TCRdb retains in-frame clones only, with some absent. This sample has fewer than 95,000 clones, with 85% to 90% found just once. The V end lost 4 bases, the J end lost 2 bases, and 9 bases lay between the germline ends. Germline CDR1 MNHEY, CDR2 SVGEGT. The CDR3 runs 14 residues. Sequenced material: blood. This clonotype originated in a woman aged 45-65 years in good health. The chain has TRBV6-2 or TRBV6-3 and TRBJ1-5; D gene uncertain. CDR3 protein: CASSSGGGNQPQHF. The CDR3 nucleotides are TGTGCCAGCAGTTCAGGCGGGGGCAATCAGCCCCAGCATTTT.